The 10 T cell receptor beta chains below all came from one sample that was sequenced in a study of T cell repertoires in cytomegalovirus infection. TCRdb called the reads again in MiXCR, with one record for every CDR3 protein. The table lists hundreds of thousands of distinct CDR3 sequences, around 18% of them singletons, with around 10% in the top ten. Sequenced: PBMCs. All receptors come from a human donor in good health (CMV status not recorded). Some clones in this sample may be carry-over from other donors' samples.

This chain links TRBV19 with TRBJ2-5; D unclear. The ends were cut back, 4 bases at V and 5 bases at J, with 17 bases in the middle. Per the germline V gene, CDR1 is LNHDA and CDR2 is SQIVND (reference sequence). CDR3 size: 15 residues. CDR3 nucleotide sequence: TGTGCCAGTAGTACCTCCGGAACTCATGGGGAGACCCAGTACTTC. This encodes CASSTSGTHGETQYF. The entire variable domain, with the rest obtained from reference TRBV19 and TRBJ2-5, is as follows: DGGITQSPKYLFRKEGQNVTLSCEQNLNHDAMYWYRQDPGQGLRLIYYSQIVNDFQKGDIAEGYSVSREKKESFPLTVTSAQKNPTAFYLCASSTSGTHGETQYFGPGTRLLVL.

This clonotype was recorded a few times. The CDR3 sequence is CASSIRGLAGGWQFF. The CDR3 DNA is TGTGCCAGCAGTATTAGAGGACTAGCGGGAGGGTGGCAGTTCTTC. J is TRBJ2-1 and V is TRBV2; 15 nucleotides match TRBD2. With 5 bases clipped from V and 12 bases from J, the junction kept 8 bases outside the gene matches. There are 15 residues in the CDR3. Looked up from germline, CDR1 is SNHLY and CDR2 is FYNNEI.

This clonotype showed up just once. The rearrangement links TRBV20-1 to TRBJ2-2; D is possibly TRBD2 (6 bases). Germline loops: CDR1 DFQATT, CDR2 SNEGSKA (reference sequence). V lost 0 bases and J 5 bases, leaving 13 bases between the germline ends. This CDR3 contains 15 residues. This chain's CDR3 is CSARDYGTGTGELFF. As DNA, the CDR3 is TGCAGTGCTAGAGATTATGGGACTGGTACCGGGGAGCTGTTTTTT.

The chain links TRBV6-2 or TRBV6-3 to TRBJ2-5; D perhaps matches TRBD2 (6 bases). V gave up 11 bases and J gave up 4 bases, with 17 bases separating them. Germline CDR1 MNHEY, CDR2 SVGEGT. The CDR3 is 13 residues long. The CDR3 sequence is CACGTTLGETQYF. Here the CDR3 DNA reads TGTGCCTGCGGGACCACCTTAGGAGAGACCCAGTACTTC.

This clonotype has a count of ten or more. The chain joins TRBV7-2 to TRBJ2-1, with unresolved D. This CDR3 comprises 15 residues. The germline V and J ends were trimmed by 4 bases and 8 bases, with 18 bases remaining between them. Germline CDR1 reads SGHTA; CDR2 reads FQGNSA. The CDR3 sequence is CASSSALIRADEQFF. In nucleotides, the CDR3 is TGTGCCAGCAGCTCCGCGTTGATAAGGGCCGATGAGCAGTTCTTC.

V and J are TRBV12-3 or TRBV12-4 and TRBJ2-1; 8 bases match TRBD2. The V gene end was trimmed by 5 bases and the J gene end by 2 bases; junction bases not matched to a gene: 8. This CDR3 spans 16 amino acids. The CDR3 DNA reads as TGTGCCAGCAGTGCCCCGGTCGGGGGGGCCTACAATGAGCAGTTCTTC. Amino acids: CASSAPVGGAYNEQFF.

Ten or more counts support this clonotype. The chain couples TRBV7-9 to TRBJ2-1, with 11 bases lining up with TRBD2. From germline, CDR1 is SEHNR and CDR2 FQNEAQ (reference sequence). The CDR3 sequence is 16 residues long. The V gene end was trimmed by 4 bases and the J gene end by 8 bases; junction bases not matched to a gene: 10. The CDR3 spells CASSSPLLAGEHEQFF. The CDR3 nucleotides read TGTGCCAGCAGCTCACCACTACTAGCGGGAGAACATGAGCAGTTCTTC.

This clonotype was observed many times. This sequence joins TRBV7-2 and TRBJ2-7; TRBD2 agrees at 8 bases. The CDR3 loop spans 14 amino acids. V was clipped by 6 bases and J by 2 bases; unmatched bases: 6. Germline V gene data show CDR1 as SGHTA and CDR2 as FQGNSA. The CDR3 DNA is TGTGCCAGCAGACGGGGGGGAACGGCCTACGAGCAGTACTTC. It is translated as CASRRGGTAYEQYF.

In its sample, this clonotype was seen a few times. This chain connects TRBV6-5 to TRBJ1-5; D is perhaps TRBD1 (5 bases). The CDR3 has 12 residues. Trimming took off 6 bases at V and 5 bases at J, with 8 bases between the two ends. Germline V lookup: CDR1 MNHEY, CDR2 SVGAGI. CDR3 protein: CASRGPDQPQHF. DNA of the CDR3: TGTGCCAGCAGGGGGCCGGATCAGCCCCAGCATTTT.

This clonotype was recorded at least ten times. The chain employs TRBV15 and TRBJ2-2; no firm D call. The germline gives CDR1 LNHNV, CDR2 YYDKDF (reference sequence). CDR3 length: 11 amino acids. V shed 7 bases and J shed 3 bases, with 3 bases lying between them. The CDR3 spells CATTYTGELFF. For the CDR3, the DNA is TGTGCCACCACTTACACCGGGGAGCTGTTTTTT.